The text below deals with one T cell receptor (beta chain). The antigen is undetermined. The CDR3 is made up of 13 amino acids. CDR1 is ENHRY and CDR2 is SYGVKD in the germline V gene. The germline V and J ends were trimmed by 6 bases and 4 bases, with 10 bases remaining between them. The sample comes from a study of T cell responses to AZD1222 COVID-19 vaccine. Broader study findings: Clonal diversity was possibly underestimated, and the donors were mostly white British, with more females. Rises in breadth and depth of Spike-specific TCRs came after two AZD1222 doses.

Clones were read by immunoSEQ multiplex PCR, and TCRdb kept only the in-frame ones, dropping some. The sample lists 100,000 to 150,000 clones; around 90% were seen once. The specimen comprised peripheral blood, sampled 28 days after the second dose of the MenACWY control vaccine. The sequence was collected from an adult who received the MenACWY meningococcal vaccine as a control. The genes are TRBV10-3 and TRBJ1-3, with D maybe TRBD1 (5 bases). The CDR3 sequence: CAIRDSSGNTIYF. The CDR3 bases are TGTGCCATCAGAGACAGTTCAGGAAACACCATATATTTT.